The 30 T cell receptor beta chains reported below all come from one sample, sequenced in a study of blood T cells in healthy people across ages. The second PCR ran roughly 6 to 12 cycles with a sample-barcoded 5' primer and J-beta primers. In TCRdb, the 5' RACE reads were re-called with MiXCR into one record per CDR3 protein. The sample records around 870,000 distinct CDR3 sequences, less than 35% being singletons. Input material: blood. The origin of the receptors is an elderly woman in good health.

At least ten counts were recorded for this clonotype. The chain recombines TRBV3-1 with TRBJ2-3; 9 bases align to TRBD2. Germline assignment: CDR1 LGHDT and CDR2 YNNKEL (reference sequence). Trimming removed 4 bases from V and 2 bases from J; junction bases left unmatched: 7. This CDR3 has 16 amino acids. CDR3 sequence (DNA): TGTGCCAGCAGCCCGAAGACTAGCGGCTACACAGATACGCAGTATTTT. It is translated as CASSPKTSGYTDTQYF.

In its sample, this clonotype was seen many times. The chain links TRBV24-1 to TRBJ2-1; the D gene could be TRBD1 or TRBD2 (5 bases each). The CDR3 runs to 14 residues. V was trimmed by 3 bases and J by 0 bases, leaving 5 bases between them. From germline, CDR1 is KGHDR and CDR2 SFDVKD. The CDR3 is CATSDGTSYNEQFF. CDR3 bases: TGTGCCACCAGTGATGGGACCTCCTACAATGAGCAGTTCTTC.

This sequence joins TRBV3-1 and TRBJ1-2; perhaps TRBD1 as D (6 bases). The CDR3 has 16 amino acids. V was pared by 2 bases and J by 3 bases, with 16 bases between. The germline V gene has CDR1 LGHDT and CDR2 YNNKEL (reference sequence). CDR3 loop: CASSQTGIGGYYGYTF. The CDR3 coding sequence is TGTGCCAGCAGCCAAACAGGGATAGGTGGGTACTATGGCTACACCTTC.

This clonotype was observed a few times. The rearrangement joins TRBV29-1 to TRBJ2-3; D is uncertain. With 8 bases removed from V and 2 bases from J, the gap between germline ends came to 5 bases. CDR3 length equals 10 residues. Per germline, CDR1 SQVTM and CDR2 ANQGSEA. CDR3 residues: CSSDTDTQYF. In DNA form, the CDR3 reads TGCAGCTCTGACACAGATACGCAGTATTTT.

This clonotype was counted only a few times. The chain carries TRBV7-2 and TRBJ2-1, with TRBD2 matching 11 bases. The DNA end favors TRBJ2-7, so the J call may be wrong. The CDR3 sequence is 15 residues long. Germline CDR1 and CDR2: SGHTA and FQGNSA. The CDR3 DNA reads TGTGCCAGCAGCCGTCTAGCGGGGGGCGGGAATGAGCAGTACTTC. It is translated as CASSRLAGGGNEQYF.

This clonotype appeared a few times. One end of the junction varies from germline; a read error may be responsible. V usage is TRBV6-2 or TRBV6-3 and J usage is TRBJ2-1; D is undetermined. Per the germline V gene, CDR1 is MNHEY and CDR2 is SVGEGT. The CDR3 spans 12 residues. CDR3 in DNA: TGTGCCAGCAGTTTGAGTTACAATGAGCGGTTCTTC. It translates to CASSLSYNERFF.

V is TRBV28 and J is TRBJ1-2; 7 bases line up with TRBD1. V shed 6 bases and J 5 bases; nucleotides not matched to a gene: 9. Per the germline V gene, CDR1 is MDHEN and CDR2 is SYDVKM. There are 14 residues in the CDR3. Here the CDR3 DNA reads TGTGCCAGCAGGCCTGGACAGGAGCTTTATGGCTACACCTTC. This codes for CASRPGQELYGYTF.

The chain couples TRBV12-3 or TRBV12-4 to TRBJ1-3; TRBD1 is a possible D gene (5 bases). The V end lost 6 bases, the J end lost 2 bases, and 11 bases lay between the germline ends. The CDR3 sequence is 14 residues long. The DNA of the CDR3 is TGTGCCAGCAGGACCGCGGGACCTGGAAACACCATATATTTT. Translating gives CASRTAGPGNTIYF.

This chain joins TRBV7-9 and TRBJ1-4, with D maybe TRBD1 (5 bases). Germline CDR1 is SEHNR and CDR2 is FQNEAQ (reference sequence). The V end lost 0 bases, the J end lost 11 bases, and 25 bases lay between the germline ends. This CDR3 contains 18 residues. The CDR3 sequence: CASSLAVGRRSLIHKLFF. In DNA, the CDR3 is TGTGCCAGCAGCTTAGCGGTGGGGCGACGGTCGCTTATCCATAAACTGTTTTTT.

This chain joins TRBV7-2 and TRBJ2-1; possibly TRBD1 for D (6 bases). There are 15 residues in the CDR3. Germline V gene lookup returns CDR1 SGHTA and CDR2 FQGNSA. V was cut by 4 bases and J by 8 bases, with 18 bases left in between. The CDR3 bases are TGTGCCAGCAGCTCCGGACAGATAGGGATCCATGAGCAGTTCTTC. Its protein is CASSSGQIGIHEQFF.

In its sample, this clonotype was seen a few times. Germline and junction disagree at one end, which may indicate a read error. The CDR3 DNA reads TGTGCCAGTCTCGCGGGACAGATAAGGACAGATGCGCAGTATTTT. Its translation: CASLAGQIRTDAQYF. The rearrangement links TRBV12-3 or TRBV12-4 to TRBJ2-3; D may be TRBD1 (7 bases). The CDR3 sequence is 15 residues long.

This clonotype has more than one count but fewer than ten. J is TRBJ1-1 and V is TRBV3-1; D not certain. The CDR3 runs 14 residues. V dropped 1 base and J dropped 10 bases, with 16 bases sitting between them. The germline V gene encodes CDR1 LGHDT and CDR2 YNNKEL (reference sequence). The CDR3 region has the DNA TGTGCCAGCAGCCAAGGCTGGCAGGATAGTGGAGCTTTCTTT. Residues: CASSQGWQDSGAFF. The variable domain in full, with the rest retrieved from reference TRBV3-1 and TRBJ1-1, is DTAVSQTPKYLVTQMGNDKSIKCEQNLGHDTMYWYKQDSKKFLKIMFSYNNKELIINETVPNRFSPKSPDKAHLNLHINSLELGDSAVYFCASSQGWQDSGAFFGQGTRLTVV.

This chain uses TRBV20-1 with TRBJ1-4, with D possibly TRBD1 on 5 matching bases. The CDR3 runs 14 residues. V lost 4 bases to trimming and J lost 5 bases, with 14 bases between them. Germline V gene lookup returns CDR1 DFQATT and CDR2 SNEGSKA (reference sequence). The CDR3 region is CSAKGARGNEKLFF. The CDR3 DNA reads TGCAGTGCTAAAGGGGCTCGAGGGAATGAAAAACTGTTTTTT.

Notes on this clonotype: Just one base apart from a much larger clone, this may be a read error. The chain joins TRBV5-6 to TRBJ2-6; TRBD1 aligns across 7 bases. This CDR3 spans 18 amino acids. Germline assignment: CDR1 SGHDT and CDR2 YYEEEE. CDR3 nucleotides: TGTGCCAGCGGGAAAGGGACAGTCTTTAACTCTGGGACCAACGTCCTGACTTTC. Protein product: CASGKGTVFNSGTNVLTF.

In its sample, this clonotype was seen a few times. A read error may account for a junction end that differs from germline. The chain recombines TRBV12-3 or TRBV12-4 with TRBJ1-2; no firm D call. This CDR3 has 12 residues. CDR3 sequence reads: CACSPLGLSYTF. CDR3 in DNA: TGTGCCTGCAGCCCCCTAGGGCTAAGCTACACCTTC.

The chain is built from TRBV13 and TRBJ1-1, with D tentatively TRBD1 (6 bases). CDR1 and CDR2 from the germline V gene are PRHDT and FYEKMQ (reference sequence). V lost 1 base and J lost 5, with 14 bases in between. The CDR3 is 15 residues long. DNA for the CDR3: TGTGCCAGCAGCTTAGAAGGACAGACGGGAACTGAAGCTTTCTTT. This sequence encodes CASSLEGQTGTEAFF.

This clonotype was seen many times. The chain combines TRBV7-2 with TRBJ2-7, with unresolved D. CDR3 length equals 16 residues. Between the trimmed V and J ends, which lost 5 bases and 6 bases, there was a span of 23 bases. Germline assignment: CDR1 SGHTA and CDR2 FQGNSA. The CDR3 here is CASSIQRFPPLGEQYF. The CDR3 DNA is TGTGCCAGCAGCATACAGCGTTTCCCCCCTCTGGGCGAGCAGTACTTC.

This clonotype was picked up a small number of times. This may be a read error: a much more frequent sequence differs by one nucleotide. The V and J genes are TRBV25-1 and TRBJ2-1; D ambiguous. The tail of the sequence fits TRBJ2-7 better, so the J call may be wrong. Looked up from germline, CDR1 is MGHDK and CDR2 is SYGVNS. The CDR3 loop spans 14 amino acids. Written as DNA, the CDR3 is TGTGCCAGCAGTGGCAGTAGCTCCTACAATGAGCAGTACTTC. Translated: CASSGSSSYNEQYF.

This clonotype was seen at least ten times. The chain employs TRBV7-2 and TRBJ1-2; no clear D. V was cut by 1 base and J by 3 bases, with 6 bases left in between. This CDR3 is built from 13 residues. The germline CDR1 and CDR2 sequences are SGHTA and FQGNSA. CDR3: CASSLGEDYGYTF. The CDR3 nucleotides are TGTGCCAGCAGCTTAGGGGAGGACTATGGCTACACCTTC.

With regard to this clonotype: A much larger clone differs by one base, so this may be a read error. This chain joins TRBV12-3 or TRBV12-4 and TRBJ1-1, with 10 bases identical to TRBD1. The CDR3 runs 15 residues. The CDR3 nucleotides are TGTGCCAGCAGTTCCCGGGGACAGGGGAACACTGAAGTTTTCTTT. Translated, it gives CASSSRGQGNTEVFF.

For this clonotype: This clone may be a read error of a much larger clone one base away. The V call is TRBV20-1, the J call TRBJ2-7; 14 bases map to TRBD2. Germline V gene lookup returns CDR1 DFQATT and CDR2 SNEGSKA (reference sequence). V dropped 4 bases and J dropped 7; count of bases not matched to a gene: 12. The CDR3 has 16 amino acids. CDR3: CSAIMGLAGAYNEQYF. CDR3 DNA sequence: TGCAGTGCTATCATGGGACTAGCGGGGGCCTACAATGAGCAGTACTTC.

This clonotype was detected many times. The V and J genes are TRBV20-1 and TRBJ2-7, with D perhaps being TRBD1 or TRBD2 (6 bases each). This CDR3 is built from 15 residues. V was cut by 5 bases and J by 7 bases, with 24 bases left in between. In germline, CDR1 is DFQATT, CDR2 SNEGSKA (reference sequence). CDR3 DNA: TGCAGTGCTCTTACGGTAACGGGGGCAGGGACGGAGCAGTACTTC. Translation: CSALTVTGAGTEQYF.

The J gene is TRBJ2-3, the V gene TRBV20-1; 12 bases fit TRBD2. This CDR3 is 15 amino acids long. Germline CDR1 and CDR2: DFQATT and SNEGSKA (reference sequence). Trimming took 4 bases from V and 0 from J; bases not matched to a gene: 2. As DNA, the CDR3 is TGCAGTGCTACAGGACTAGCGGGGAGCACAGATACGCAGTATTTT. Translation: CSATGLAGSTDTQYF.

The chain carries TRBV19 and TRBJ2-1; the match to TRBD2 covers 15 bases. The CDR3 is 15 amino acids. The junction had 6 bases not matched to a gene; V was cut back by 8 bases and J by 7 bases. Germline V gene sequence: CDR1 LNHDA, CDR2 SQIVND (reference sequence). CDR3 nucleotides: TGTGCCAGTCGAGGGACTAGCGGGGGGAGGAATGAGCAGTTCTTC. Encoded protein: CASRGTSGGRNEQFF.

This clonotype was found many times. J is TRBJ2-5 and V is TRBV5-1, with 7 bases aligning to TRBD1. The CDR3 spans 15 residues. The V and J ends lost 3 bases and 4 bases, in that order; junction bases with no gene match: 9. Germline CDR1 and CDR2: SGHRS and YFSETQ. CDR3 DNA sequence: TGCGCCAGCAGCTCCGCGACAGGGTTCACAGAGACCCAGTACTTC. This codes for CASSSATGFTETQYF. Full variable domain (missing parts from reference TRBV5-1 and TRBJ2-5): KAGVTQTPRYLIKTRGQQVTLSCSPISGHRSVSWYQQTPGQGLQFLFEYFSETQRNKGNFPGRFSGRQFSNSRSEMNVSTLELGDSALYLCASSSATGFTETQYFGPGTRLLVL.

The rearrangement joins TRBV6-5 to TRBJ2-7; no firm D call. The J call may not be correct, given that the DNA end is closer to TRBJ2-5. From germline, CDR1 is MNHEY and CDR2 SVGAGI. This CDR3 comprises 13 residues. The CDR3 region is CASSSPRQETQYF. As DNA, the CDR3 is TGTGCCAGCAGCTCCCCACGGCAGGAGACCCAGTACTTC.

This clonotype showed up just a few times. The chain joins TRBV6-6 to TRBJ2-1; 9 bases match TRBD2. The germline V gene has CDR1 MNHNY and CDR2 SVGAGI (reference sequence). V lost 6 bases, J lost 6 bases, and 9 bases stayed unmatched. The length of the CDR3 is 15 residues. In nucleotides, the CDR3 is TGTGCCAGCAGCTACAGCGGGGGGCCCAGCAATGAGCAGTTCTTC. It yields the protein CASSYSGGPSNEQFF.

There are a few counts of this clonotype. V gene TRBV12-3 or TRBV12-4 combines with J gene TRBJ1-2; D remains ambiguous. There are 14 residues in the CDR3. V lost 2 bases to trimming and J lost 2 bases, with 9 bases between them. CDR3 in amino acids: CASSLQKVNYGYTF. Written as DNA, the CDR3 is TGTGCCAGCAGTTTACAAAAGGTAAACTATGGCTACACCTTC.

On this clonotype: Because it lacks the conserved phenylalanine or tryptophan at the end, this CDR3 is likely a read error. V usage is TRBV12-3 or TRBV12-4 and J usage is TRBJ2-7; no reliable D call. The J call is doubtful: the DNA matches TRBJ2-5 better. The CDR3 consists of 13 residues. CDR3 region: CASSLGSRETQYC. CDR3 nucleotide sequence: TGTGCCAGCAGTTTAGGTAGTAGGGAGACCCAGTACTGC.

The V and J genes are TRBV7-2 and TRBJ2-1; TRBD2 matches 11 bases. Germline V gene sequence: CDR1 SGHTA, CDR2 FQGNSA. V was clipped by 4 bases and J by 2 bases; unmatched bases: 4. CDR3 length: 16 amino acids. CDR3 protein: CASSSHSGGAYNEQFF. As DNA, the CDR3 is TGTGCCAGCAGCTCGCATAGCGGGGGGGCCTACAATGAGCAGTTCTTC.